The TCR beta chain under discussion was sequenced for a study of T cells after posttransplantation cyclophosphamide. Here immunoSEQ multiplex PCR was the method, and the copy in TCRdb shows in-frame clones only, minus some. The sample contains around 1,200 clones, none of them singletons. V lost 5 bases, J lost 7 bases, and 11 bases lay in between. The CDR3 extends over 12 amino acids. This clone was seen repeatedly, ten times or more. Cyclophosphamide on days +3 and +4 followed busulfan-fludarabine conditioning and a marrow graft. Sequences were derived from PBMCs, sampled 84 days after allogeneic stem cell transplant with posttransplant cyclophosphamide. This TCR came from a male patient aged 25-45 years who received an allogeneic stem cell transplant from a related donor, was CMV-positive, and had no GVHD. Some T cells may be graft donor cells. The chain recombines TRBV12-3 or TRBV12-4 with TRBJ2-5; D uncertain. The DNA for the CDR3 is TGTGCCAGCAGTGGGCCGGAGAGGACCCAGTACTTC. This translates into CASSGPERTQYF.